Below are 10 T cell receptor beta chains sequenced from a single sample in a study of beta chain features in type 1 diabetes. Study conclusions and caveats: Shorter TCRB CDR3s, moderately but significantly so, marked every one of the four CD4+ subsets in Type 1 diabetes patients.

These receptors lack a known antigen. Expressed TCRB transcripts were sequenced because the isolated RNA had all been reverse transcribed beforehand. Sequenced by immunoSEQ multiplex PCR; TCRdb stores in-frame clones only, minus some. Among about 150,000 clones, around 9.7% were seen once, and the ten largest hold roughly 0.7%. The specimen was central memory CD4+ T cells from blood. All receptors derive from a woman aged 25-40 years with type 1 diabetes.

This clone was seen a few times. V usage is TRBV7-2 and J usage is TRBJ1-2, with 7 bases lining up with TRBD1. The CDR3 covers 15 residues. From germline, CDR1 is SGHTA and CDR2 FQGNSA. J was trimmed by 4 bases and V by 5 bases; bases with no gene match: 10. DNA of the CDR3: TGTGCCAGCAGCCGCAGGGGGAAGTCAAGCTATGGCTACACCTTC. Its protein is CASSRRGKSSYGYTF.

The genes are TRBV18 and TRBJ2-5; the match to TRBD2 covers 8 bases. Germline loops: CDR1 KGHSH, CDR2 LQKENI. V shed 1 base and J 5 bases; nucleotides not matched to a gene: 6. The CDR3 extends over 15 amino acids. In DNA form, the CDR3 reads TGTGCCAGCTCACCACAAGGACTAGCTGGGGAGACCCAGTACTTC. Its translation is CASSPQGLAGETQYF.

This sequence joins TRBV7-2 and TRBJ1-2; 7 bases align to TRBD1. Trimming at V came to 6 bases and at J to 8 bases, leaving 9 bases not matched to a gene. Looked up from germline, CDR1 is SGHTA and CDR2 is FQGNSA. CDR3 length: 13 amino acids. The CDR3 DNA sequence: TGTGCCAGCAGGGAGACAGGGATAGGAGGCTACACCTTC. Translated: CASRETGIGGYTF.

The CDR3 DNA reads as TGCAGCGTAAAAGGGACTAGCGGAAACACAGATACGCAGTATTTT. This codes for CSVKGTSGNTDTQYF. The rearrangement uses TRBV29-1 and TRBJ2-3; TRBD2 aligns across 11 bases. Germline loops: CDR1 SQVTM, CDR2 ANQGSEA. CDR3 length equals 15 residues. V lost 6 bases, J lost 2 bases, and 7 bases stayed unmatched.

A few counts support this clone. J is TRBJ2-7 and V is TRBV2; 7 bases are a match to TRBD2. CDR3 length: 12 residues. CDR1 is SNHLY and CDR2 is FYNNEI in the germline V gene. V shed 8 bases and J 2 bases; nucleotides not matched to a gene: 3. This chain's CDR3 is CASEGGTYEQYF. DNA of the CDR3: TGTGCCAGCGAGGGAGGGACCTACGAGCAGTACTTC.

This clone was seen a few times. The CDR3 bases are TGTGCCAGCAGCCTTAGGACACTTGAAGAGACCCAGTACTTC. Amino acid sequence: CASSLRTLEETQYF. The chain combines TRBV7-2 with TRBJ2-5; D is possibly TRBD1 (5 bases). CDR3 length: 14 amino acids. V was cut by 5 bases and J by 3 bases, with 13 bases left in between. CDR1 and CDR2 (germline): SGHTA, FQGNSA.

This clone was found many times. V is TRBV30 and J is TRBJ2-5, with 7 bases identical to TRBD1. V lost 4 bases to trimming and J lost 1 base; unmatched junction nucleotides: 6. The CDR3 contains 14 residues. Per the germline V gene, CDR1 is GTSNPN and CDR2 is SVGIG (reference sequence). The CDR3 protein is CAWTRQGLQETQYF. DNA of the CDR3: TGTGCCTGGACAAGACAGGGCCTCCAAGAGACCCAGTACTTC.

In this sample, this clone turned up many times. V is TRBV4-2 and J is TRBJ1-2, with 9 bases fitting TRBD1. The J segment lost 8 bases and the V segment lost 0 bases, leaving 4 bases of the junction unmatched. Germline V gene sequence: CDR1 LGHNA, CDR2 YNFKEQ. This CDR3 contains 14 residues. CDR3 coding DNA: TGTGCCAGCAGCCAAGACCCGGGACAGGGAGGCTACACCTTC. Its translation is CASSQDPGQGGYTF.

This clone has at least ten counts. The rearrangement uses TRBV4-1 and TRBJ2-3, with 9 bases fitting TRBD2. CDR1 is MGHRA and CDR2 is YSYEKL in the germline V gene. V was clipped by 0 bases and J by 2 bases; unmatched bases: 6. The CDR3 totals 17 residues. CDR3: CASSQDRLAGHTDTQYF. In DNA, the CDR3 is TGCGCCAGCAGCCAAGATCGGCTAGCGGGACACACAGATACGCAGTATTTT.

This clone was picked up a small number of times. The chain links TRBV6-5 to TRBJ2-3; TRBD2 might be the D (5 bases). Germline V gene lookup returns CDR1 MNHEY and CDR2 SVGAGI. Deletions cut 6 bases from V and 6 bases from J, with 10 bases between. CDR3 length: 12 residues. The CDR3 loop is CASSSGWDTQYF. CDR3 nucleotide sequence: TGTGCCAGCAGCTCGGGGTGGGATACGCAGTATTTT.